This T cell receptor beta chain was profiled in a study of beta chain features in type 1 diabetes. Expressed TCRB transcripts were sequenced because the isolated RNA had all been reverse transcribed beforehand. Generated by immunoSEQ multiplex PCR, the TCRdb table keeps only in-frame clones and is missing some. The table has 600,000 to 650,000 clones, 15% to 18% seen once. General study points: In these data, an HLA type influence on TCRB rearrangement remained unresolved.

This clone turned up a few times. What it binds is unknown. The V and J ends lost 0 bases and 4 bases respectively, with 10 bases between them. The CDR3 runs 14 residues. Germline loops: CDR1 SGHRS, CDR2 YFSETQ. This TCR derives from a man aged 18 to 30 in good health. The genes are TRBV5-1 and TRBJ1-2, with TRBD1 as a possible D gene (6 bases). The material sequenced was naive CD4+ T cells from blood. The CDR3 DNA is TGCGCCAGCAGCTTGGGACAGGCTACCTATGGCTACACCTTC. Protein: CASSLGQATYGYTF.